This T cell receptor beta chain was sequenced for a study of response to subunit inactivated influenza vaccine. Study-level points and caveats: Seasonal influenza vaccination, on each occasion, was suggested by the authors to recruit few new T cells.

V was clipped by 4 bases and J by 5 bases; unmatched bases: 11. CDR1 is DFQATT and CDR2 is SNEGSKA in the germline V gene (reference sequence). CDR3 length: 16 residues. In TCRdb, the RT-PCR reads were re-called with MiXCR into one record per CDR3 protein. This sample yields about 610,000 distinct CDR3 sequences, of which around 13% are seen a single time; around 10% belongs to the top ten. With regard to this clonotype: Its antigen is as yet unknown.

J is TRBJ2-1 and V is TRBV20-1; 10 bases map to TRBD1. This TCR was recovered from a man between 45 and 60 years old who received an inactivated influenza vaccine. Sequencing used PBMCs from blood, obtained 11 to 12 days after vaccination. CDR3 DNA sequence: TGCAGTGCTACTCCCATTACCGGGACAGGGGACAATGAGCAGTTCTTC. This sequence encodes CSATPITGTGDNEQFF.